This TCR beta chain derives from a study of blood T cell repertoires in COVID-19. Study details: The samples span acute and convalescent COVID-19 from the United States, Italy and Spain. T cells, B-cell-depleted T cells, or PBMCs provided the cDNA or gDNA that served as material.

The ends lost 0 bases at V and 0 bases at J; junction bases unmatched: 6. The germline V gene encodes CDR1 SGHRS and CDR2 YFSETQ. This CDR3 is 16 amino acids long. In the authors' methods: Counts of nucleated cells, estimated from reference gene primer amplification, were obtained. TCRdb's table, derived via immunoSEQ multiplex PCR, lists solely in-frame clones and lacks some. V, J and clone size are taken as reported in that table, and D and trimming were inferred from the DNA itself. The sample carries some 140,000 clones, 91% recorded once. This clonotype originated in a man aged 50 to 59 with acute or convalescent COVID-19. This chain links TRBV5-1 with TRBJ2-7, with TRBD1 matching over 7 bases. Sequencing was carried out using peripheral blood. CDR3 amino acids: CASSLAWDRSSYEQYF. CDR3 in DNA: TGCGCCAGCAGCTTGGCCTGGGACAGAAGCTCCTACGAGCAGTACTTC.